In its sample, the clone carrying this T cell receptor beta chain was seen a few times. The sample comes from a study of T-cell reconstitution after alpha-beta-depleted transplantation in children. Trimming removed 8 bases from V and 4 bases from J, with 12 bases in between. The CDR3 length is 13 residues. Researchers prepared the TCRbeta library using unique molecular identifiers, the study reports. TCRdb itself ran the PCR reads through MiXCR, one entry per CDR3 protein. The sample has 230,000 or so distinct CDR3 sequences, more than 10% seen once; the top ten hold over 2.5%. This TCR was sampled from a human donor who donated a stem cell graft to a child with acute lymphoblastic leukemia. This chain uses TRBV12-3 or TRBV12-4 with TRBJ1-5; weak D call: TRBD1 (6 bases). The source was PBMCs from the stem cell graft donor, collected from the stem cell graft. The CDR3 protein is CASGEGGNQPQHF. CDR3 in DNA: TGTGCCAGCGGGGAGGGGGGGAATCAGCCCCAGCATTTT.